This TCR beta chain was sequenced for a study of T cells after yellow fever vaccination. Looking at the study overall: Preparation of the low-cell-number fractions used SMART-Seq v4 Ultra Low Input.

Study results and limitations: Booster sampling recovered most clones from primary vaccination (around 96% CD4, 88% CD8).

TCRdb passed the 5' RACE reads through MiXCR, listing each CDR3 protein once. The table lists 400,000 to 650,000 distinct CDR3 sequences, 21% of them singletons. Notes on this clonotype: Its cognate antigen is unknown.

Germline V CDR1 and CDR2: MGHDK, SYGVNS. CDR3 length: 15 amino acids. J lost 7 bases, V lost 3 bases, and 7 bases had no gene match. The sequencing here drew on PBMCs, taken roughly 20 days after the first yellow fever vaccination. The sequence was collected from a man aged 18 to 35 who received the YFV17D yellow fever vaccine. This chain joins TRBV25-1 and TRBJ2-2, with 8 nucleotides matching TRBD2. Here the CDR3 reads CASSEIAGPGGELFF. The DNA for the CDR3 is TGTGCCAGCAGTGAGATAGCGGGGCCGGGCGGGGAGCTGTTTTTT.